Below are 20 T cell receptor beta chains sequenced from a single sample in a study of radiotherapy plus CTLA-4 blockade in lung cancer. Sequencing was performed with immunoSEQ multiplex PCR; in TCRdb, only in-frame clones are kept and a portion is missing. The sample has roughly 50,000 clones, about 88% seen once. The sample consisted of peripheral blood, taken from a patient treated with radiotherapy plus ipilimumab. The receptors were gathered from a human donor with non-small cell lung cancer whose response to radiotherapy plus ipilimumab could not be evaluated.

V is TRBV5-1 and J is TRBJ2-2; 10 bases line up with TRBD2. The CDR3 is 15 residues long. Losses at the gene ends were 4 bases for V and 5 bases for J; bases not matched to a gene: 5. Germline CDR1 and CDR2: SGHRS and YFSETQ. The CDR3 DNA follows: TGCGCCAGCAGCCAAGCGGGGGGGCGTACCGGGGAGCTGTTTTTT. Translation: CASSQAGGRTGELFF.

The V and J genes are TRBV29-1 and TRBJ2-3; TRBD2 might be the D (6 bases). The length of the CDR3 is 13 residues. Germline V gives CDR1 SQVTM, CDR2 ANQGSEA. The CDR3 loop reads CAYGGGGTDTQYF. The CDR3 DNA reads as TGCGCTTACGGGGGTGGGGGCACAGATACGCAGTATTTT.

The gene calls are TRBV7-2 and TRBJ2-2; D might be TRBD1 (7 bases). This CDR3 region has 13 residues. V shed 4 bases and J shed 7 bases, with 10 bases lying between them. Per germline, CDR1 SGHTA and CDR2 FQGNSA. CDR3 sequence: CASSSGGYGELFF. The CDR3 DNA follows: TGTGCCAGCAGCTCAGGGGGGTACGGGGAGCTGTTTTTT.

This clone appeared once. V usage is TRBV6-5 and J usage is TRBJ2-1, with TRBD2 matching over 7 bases. V lost 5 bases, J lost 7 bases, and 11 bases stayed unmatched. The CDR3 covers 15 residues. Germline V gene lookup returns CDR1 MNHEY and CDR2 SVGAGI. This CDR3 is CASSAQGLPRNEQFF. CDR3 coding DNA: TGTGCCAGCAGTGCCCAGGGACTACCTAGAAATGAGCAGTTCTTC.

The DNA for the CDR3 is TGTGCCACTCGGGGGGACACGAACACCGGGGAGCTGTTTTTT. It yields the protein CATRGDTNTGELFF. The gene calls are TRBV10-3 and TRBJ2-2; tentatively, D is TRBD2 (7 bases). The CDR3 consists of 14 residues. Per germline, CDR1 ENHRY and CDR2 SYGVKD. V lost 10 bases, J lost 0 bases, and 12 bases lay in between.

This sequence joins TRBV7-9 and TRBJ1-1; D uncertain. Looked up from germline, CDR1 is SEHNR and CDR2 is FQNEAQ (reference sequence). The CDR3 runs 14 residues. V dropped 4 bases and J dropped 0 bases, with 9 bases sitting between them. The CDR3: CASSYTLLNTEAFF. CDR3 bases: TGTGCCAGCAGCTACACCCTTTTGAACACTGAAGCTTTCTTT.

The DNA of the CDR3 is TGTGCCAGCAGCTTGACAGGGACAGATACGCAGTATTTT. This sequence encodes CASSLTGTDTQYF. The rearrangement links TRBV7-2 to TRBJ2-3; 7 positions match TRBD1. Losses at the gene ends were 3 bases for V and 3 bases for J; bases not matched to a gene: 0. CDR3 length equals 13 residues. CDR1 is SGHTA, CDR2 FQGNSA, per germline.

This clone was counted once. The chain has TRBV6-1 and TRBJ2-7; the match to TRBD2 covers 10 bases. This CDR3 spans 15 amino acids. V was clipped by 10 bases and J by 9 bases; unmatched bases: 18. Germline-derived CDR1 and CDR2 are MNHNS and SASEGT. For the CDR3, the DNA is TGTGCCACCCTTCCCCTAGCGGGGGTTGATTGGGTGCAGTACTTC. This gives the protein CATLPLAGVDWVQYF.

The chain is built from TRBV6-6 and TRBJ1-1, with no clear D. The CDR3 runs 13 residues. V was clipped by 6 bases and J by 5 bases, with 13 bases between them. In germline, CDR1 is MNHNY, CDR2 SVGAGI (reference sequence). CDR3 sequence (DNA): TGTGCCAGCAGGCACCCTGACAAGACTGAAGCTTTCTTT. This codes for CASRHPDKTEAFF.

The rearrangement uses TRBV7-2 and TRBJ2-7, with 7 positions matching TRBD1. Germline CDR1 is SGHTA and CDR2 is FQGNSA. The CDR3 has 15 amino acids. J lost 2 bases, V lost 1 base, and 5 bases had no gene match. The CDR3 nucleotides read TGTGCCAGCAGCTTAGAGAAGGGGGCCGCCTACGAGCAGTACTTC. Translating it yields CASSLEKGAAYEQYF. The full variable domain, in which reference TRBV7-2 and TRBJ2-7 provide the parts outside the CDR3, is GAGVSQSPSNKVTEKGKDVELRCDPISGHTALYWYRQSLGQGLEFLIYFQGNSAPDKSGLPSDRFSAERTGGSVSTLTIQRTQQEDSAVYLCASSLEKGAAYEQYFGPGTRLTVT.

V usage is TRBV5-1 and J usage is TRBJ2-5; 10 positions match TRBD2. The V segment lost 3 bases and the J segment 5 bases; nucleotides outside the gene matches: 7. Germline-derived CDR1 and CDR2 are SGHRS and YFSETQ. This CDR3 contains 15 residues. CDR3 in amino acids: CASSSPSGRGETQYF. The CDR3 DNA sequence: TGCGCCAGCAGCTCCCCTAGCGGGAGAGGGGAGACCCAGTACTTC.

The chain employs TRBV28 and TRBJ1-1; no definite D call. The germline gives CDR1 MDHEN, CDR2 SYDVKM. This CDR3 has 14 residues. Between the trimmed V and J ends, which lost 2 bases and 0 bases, there was a span of 7 bases. CDR3 protein: CASSLPHMNTEAFF. The CDR3 DNA is TGTGCCAGCAGTTTACCCCACATGAACACTGAAGCTTTCTTT.

The chain carries TRBV29-1 and TRBJ2-2, with 8 bases aligning to TRBD2. The V segment lost 8 bases and the J segment 4 bases; nucleotides outside the gene matches: 12. The germline CDR1 and CDR2 sequences are SQVTM and ANQGSEA. This CDR3 region has 15 residues. CDR3 residues: CSPWSGSGGTGELFF. Here the CDR3 DNA reads TGCAGCCCCTGGTCGGGAAGCGGGGGCACCGGGGAGCTGTTTTTT.

The CDR3 spells CASSEGAGTEAFF. The CDR3 bases are TGTGCCAGCAGCGAGGGGGCCGGCACTGAAGCTTTCTTT. This chain uses TRBV9 with TRBJ1-1; 7 bases match TRBD1. V trimming: 3 bases; J trimming: 4 bases; junction bases outside the gene matches: 3. The CDR3 totals 13 residues. The V gene's germline CDR1 is SGDLS and CDR2 YYNGEE.

CDR3 sequence reads: CASSEPRLAGGQETQYF. DNA of the CDR3: TGTGCCAGCAGTGAACCCAGACTAGCGGGAGGGCAAGAGACCCAGTACTTC. The V call is TRBV2, the J call TRBJ2-5; 14 nucleotides align to TRBD2. With V trimmed by 2 bases and J by 2 bases, 4 bases remained unmatched. Per germline, CDR1 SNHLY and CDR2 FYNNEI. CDR3 size: 17 residues.

In regard to this clone: Other DNA variants within this sample encode the same CDR3. V and J are TRBV7-8 and TRBJ2-5; D is uncertain. The V end lost 1 base, the J end lost 4 bases, and 10 bases lay between the germline ends. CDR1 is SGHVS and CDR2 is FQNEAQ in the germline V gene. CDR3 size: 14 residues. CDR3 loop: CASSLDMRRETQYF. DNA for the CDR3: TGTGCCAGCAGCTTAGATATGCGGAGAGAGACCCAGTACTTC.

This chain links TRBV28 with TRBJ2-7, with 11 bases aligning to TRBD2. From germline, CDR1 is MDHEN and CDR2 SYDVKM. After removal of 1 base from V and 5 bases from J, the junction contained 4 bases not matched to a gene. The CDR3 totals 15 residues. This CDR3 is CASSLLAGGPDEQYF. CDR3 nucleotides: TGTGCCAGCAGTTTATTAGCGGGAGGGCCCGACGAGCAGTACTTC.

This chain uses TRBV10-3 with TRBJ2-7; D unresolved. V shed 2 bases and J shed 3 bases, with 5 bases lying between them. The CDR3 loop spans 12 amino acids. CDR1 is ENHRY and CDR2 is SYGVKD in the germline V gene. In nucleotides, the CDR3 is TGTGCCATCAGTGAGCATCACTACGAGCAGTACTTC. It translates to CAISEHHYEQYF.

The chain links TRBV5-1 to TRBJ2-7; 7 positions agree with TRBD1. The J segment lost 6 bases and the V segment lost 0 bases, leaving 9 bases of the junction unmatched. CDR3 length equals 15 residues. CDR1 and CDR2 from the germline V gene are SGHRS and YFSETQ. CDR3 coding DNA: TGCGCCAGCAGCTTGGAAGGACAGGTATTCGGCGAGCAGTACTTC. Translated, it gives CASSLEGQVFGEQYF.

The chain couples TRBV5-1 to TRBJ2-1; TRBD2 might be the D (6 bases). The CDR3 has 17 amino acids. The V and J ends lost 2 bases and 8 bases respectively, with 23 bases between them. Germline values: CDR1 SGHRS, CDR2 YFSETQ. The CDR3 coding sequence is TGCGCCAGCAGCTTTGCCTCCTTAGCGGTGAGCCTCGATGAGCAGTTCTTC. Translating gives CASSFASLAVSLDEQFF.